This entry is about one T cell receptor (beta chain). What it recognizes is unknown. The data were produced by immunoSEQ multiplex PCR, yet TCRdb's version contains in-frame clones alone and is incomplete. Altogether about 23,000 clones are present, approximately 80% being singletons, with the ten largest covering approximately 0.4%. The sample originates from a study of STAT5B mutations in CD4+ large granular lymphocyte leukemia. Study outcomes and limitations: No patients shared main leukemic clonotypes, though about 24% appeared at low frequency elsewhere.

This CDR3 comprises 16 residues. Germline assignment: CDR1 SGHNT and CDR2 YENEEA. After removal of 5 bases from V and 5 bases from J, the junction contained 13 bases not matched to a gene. The chain links TRBV11-3 to TRBJ2-5; 8 positions agree with TRBD1. The receptor comes from a human donor in good health. The source material was CD4+ T cells from blood buffy coats. The CDR3 DNA sequence: TGTGCCAGCAGCCACCGCGCAGGGGGCGAGGGGGAGACCCAGTACTTC. It is translated as CASSHRAGGEGETQYF.